This T cell receptor beta chain was recovered during a study of T cells in Graves' hyperthyroidism and ophthalmopathy. RNA transcripts were the template for amplifying TCR beta CDR3 regions. Using the HTBI primer set, a first-round RT-PCR was run on the TCR CDR3. In TCRdb, the multiplex PCR reads were re-called with MiXCR into one record per CDR3 protein. The sample shows around 380,000 distinct CDR3 sequences, roughly 14% of them seen only once. The germline V and J ends were trimmed by 0 bases and 5 bases, with 17 bases remaining between them. Germline CDR1 reads SGHRS; CDR2 reads YFSETQ. There are 16 residues in the CDR3. Uncontrolled infection, other autoimmune disease, pregnancy and lactation each barred patients from inclusion.

The clonotype comes from a man between 25 and 39 years old with Graves' hyperthyroidism that later progressed to Graves' ophthalmopathy. The sequencing sample was made of blood. V is TRBV5-1 and J is TRBJ2-5; tentative D call: TRBD2 (5 bases). The CDR3 nucleotides are TGCGCCAGCAGCTTGGCCGGGGTAGCAGAGTGGGAGACCCAGTACTTC. Amino acid sequence: CASSLAGVAEWETQYF.